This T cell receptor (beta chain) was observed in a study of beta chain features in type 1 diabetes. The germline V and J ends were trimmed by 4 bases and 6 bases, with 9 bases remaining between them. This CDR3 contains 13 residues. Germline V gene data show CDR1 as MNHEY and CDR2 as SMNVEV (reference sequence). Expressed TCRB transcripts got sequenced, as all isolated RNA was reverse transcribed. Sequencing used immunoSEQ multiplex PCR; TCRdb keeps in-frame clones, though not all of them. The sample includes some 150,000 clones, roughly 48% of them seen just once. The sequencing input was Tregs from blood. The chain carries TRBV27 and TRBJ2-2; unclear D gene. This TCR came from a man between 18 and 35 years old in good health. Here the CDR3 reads CASSSRSAGELFF. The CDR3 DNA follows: TGTGCCAGCAGTTCCCGGTCTGCCGGGGAGCTGTTTTTT.